The clone carrying this T cell receptor beta chain was observed a single time. The data are from a study of CD8 T cells in Susac syndrome. Germline CDR1 and CDR2: GTSNPN and SVGIG (reference sequence). CDR3 length: 20 residues. With 4 bases clipped from V and 6 bases from J, the junction kept 19 bases outside the gene matches. TCR beta sequencing was performed on blood CD8+ and CD4+ T cells. Healthy donors served as age- and sex-matched controls. The CD8+ and CD4+ T cells were isolated magnetically using a negative isolation approach, whereas the TEMRA cells were enriched by FACS. The authors reverse transcribed roughly 0.45 to 1 ug RNA with random hexamers. An immunoSEQ multiplex PCR generated amplified TCR beta CDR3 products spanning 54 Vbeta and 13 Jbeta. MiXCR, applied by TCRdb to the immunoSEQ multiplex PCR reads, yields one record per CDR3 protein. The sample includes 130,000 to 150,000 distinct CDR3 sequences, roughly 94% of them seen just once.

The clonotype was recovered from a human donor in good health. The chain employs TRBV30 and TRBJ2-1; 15 bases are a match to TRBD2. The sequenced sample was CD4+ T cells from PBMCs. The CDR3 here is CAWNNVRTSGRAPRLNEQFF. Here the CDR3 DNA reads TGTGCCTGGAATAATGTCCGGACTAGCGGGAGGGCCCCTCGTCTCAATGAGCAGTTCTTC.